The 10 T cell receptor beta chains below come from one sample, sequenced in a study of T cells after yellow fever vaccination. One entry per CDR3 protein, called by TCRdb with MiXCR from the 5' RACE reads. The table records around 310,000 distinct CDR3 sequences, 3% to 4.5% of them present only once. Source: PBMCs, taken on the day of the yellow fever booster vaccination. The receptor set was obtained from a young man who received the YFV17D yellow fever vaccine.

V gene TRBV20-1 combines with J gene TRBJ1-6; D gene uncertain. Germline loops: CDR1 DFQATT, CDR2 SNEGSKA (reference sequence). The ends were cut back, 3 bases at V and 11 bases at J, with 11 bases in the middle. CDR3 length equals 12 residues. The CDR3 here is CSASARLAPLHF. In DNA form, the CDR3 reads TGCAGTGCTAGCGCCCGACTTGCACCCCTCCACTTT.

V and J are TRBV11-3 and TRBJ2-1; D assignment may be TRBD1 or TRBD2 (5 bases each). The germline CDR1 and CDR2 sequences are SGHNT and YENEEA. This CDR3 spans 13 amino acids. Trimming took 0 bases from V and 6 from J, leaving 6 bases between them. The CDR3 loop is CASSLDGGNEQFF. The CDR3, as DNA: TGTGCCAGCAGCTTAGATGGGGGCAATGAGCAGTTCTTC.

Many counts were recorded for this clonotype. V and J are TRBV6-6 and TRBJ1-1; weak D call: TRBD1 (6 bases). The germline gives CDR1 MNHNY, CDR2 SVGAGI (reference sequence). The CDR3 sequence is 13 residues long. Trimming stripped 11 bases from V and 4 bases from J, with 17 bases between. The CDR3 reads CAGRRGAGTEAFF. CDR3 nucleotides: TGTGCCGGTCGGAGGGGGGCGGGCACTGAAGCTTTCTTT.

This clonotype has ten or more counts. In nucleotides, the CDR3 is TGTGCCAGCAGCTTAGGACGCTCGTCAGGCGAGCAGTACGTC. Translation: CASSLGRSSGEQYV. V gene TRBV7-2 combines with J gene TRBJ2-7, with D unresolved. The CDR3 contains 14 residues. The V end was cut by 1 base, the J end by 6 bases, with 13 bases between. The germline V gene has CDR1 SGHTA and CDR2 FQGNSA.

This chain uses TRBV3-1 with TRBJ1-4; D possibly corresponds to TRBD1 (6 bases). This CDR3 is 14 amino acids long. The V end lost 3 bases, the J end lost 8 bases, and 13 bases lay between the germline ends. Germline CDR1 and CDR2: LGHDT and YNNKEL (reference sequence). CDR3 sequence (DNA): TGTGCCAGCAGCCATACAGGGATTGACGAAAAACTGTTTTTT. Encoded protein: CASSHTGIDEKLFF.

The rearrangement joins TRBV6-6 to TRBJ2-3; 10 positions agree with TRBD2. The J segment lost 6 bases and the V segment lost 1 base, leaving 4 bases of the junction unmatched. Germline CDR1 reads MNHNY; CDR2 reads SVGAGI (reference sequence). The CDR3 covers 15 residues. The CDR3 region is CASSYYRTSGDTQYF. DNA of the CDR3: TGTGCCAGCAGTTACTATCGGACTAGCGGTGATACGCAGTATTTT.

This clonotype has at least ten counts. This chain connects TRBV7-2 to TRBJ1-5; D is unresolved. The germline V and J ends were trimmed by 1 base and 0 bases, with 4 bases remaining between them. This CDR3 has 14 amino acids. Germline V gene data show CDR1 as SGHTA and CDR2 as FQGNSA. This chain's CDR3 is CASSLVNSNQPQHF. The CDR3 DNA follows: TGTGCCAGCAGCTTAGTTAATAGCAATCAGCCCCAGCATTTT.

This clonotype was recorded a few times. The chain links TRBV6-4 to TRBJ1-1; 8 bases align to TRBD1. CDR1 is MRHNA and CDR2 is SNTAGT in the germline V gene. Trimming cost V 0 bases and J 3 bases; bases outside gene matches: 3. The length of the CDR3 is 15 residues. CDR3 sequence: CASSDSDRGYTEAFF. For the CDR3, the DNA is TGTGCCAGCAGTGACTCAGACAGGGGATACACTGAAGCTTTCTTT.

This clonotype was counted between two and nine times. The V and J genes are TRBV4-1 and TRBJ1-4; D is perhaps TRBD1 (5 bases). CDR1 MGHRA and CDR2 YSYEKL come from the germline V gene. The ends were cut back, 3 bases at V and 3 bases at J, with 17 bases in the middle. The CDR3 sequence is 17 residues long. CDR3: CASSHLFRDRSNEKLFF. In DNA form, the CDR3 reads TGCGCCAGCAGCCACTTATTCCGGGACCGATCTAATGAAAAACTGTTTTTT.

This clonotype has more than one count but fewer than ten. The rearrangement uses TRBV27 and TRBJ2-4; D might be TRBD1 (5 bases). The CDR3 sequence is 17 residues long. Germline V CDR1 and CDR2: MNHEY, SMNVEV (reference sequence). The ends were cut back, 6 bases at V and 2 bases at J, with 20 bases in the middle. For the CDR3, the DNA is TGTGCCAGCAGCCCCCTGGTTCTGGGGCGGACCAAAAACATTCAGTACTTC. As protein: CASSPLVLGRTKNIQYF.